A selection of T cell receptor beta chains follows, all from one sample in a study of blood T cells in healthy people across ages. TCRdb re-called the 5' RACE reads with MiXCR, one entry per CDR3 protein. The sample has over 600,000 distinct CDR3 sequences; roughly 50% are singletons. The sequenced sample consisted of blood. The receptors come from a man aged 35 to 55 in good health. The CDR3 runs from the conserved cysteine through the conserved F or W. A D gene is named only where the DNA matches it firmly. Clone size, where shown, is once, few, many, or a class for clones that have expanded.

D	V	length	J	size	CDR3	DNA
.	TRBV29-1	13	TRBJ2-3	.	CSVDDSSTDTQYF	TGCAGCGTTGACGACAGTAGCACAGATACGCAGTATTTT
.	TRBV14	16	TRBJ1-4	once	CASSQDLGRPNEKLFF	TGTGCCAGCAGCCAAGATTTGGGGCGACCTAATGAAAAACTGTTTTTT
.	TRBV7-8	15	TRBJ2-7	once	CASSLARGEGYEQYF	TGTGCCAGCAGCTTAGCGAGGGGGGAAGGCTACGAGCAGTACTTC
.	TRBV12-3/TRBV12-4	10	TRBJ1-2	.	CASSPDGYTF	TGTGCCAGCAGTCCAGATGGCTACACCTTC
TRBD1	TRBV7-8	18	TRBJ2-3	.	CASSLNKRGQGSMDTQYF	TGTGCCAGCAGCTTGAATAAACGCGGACAGGGGAGTATGGATACGCAGTATTTT
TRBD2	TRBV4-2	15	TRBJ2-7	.	CASSQGRAGGDEQYF	TGTGCCAGCAGCCAAGGTCGAGCGGGAGGGGACGAGCAGTACTTC
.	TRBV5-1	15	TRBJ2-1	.	CASSSTSRNYNEQFF	TGCGCCAGCAGCAGCACTAGCCGCAACTACAATGAGCAGTTCTTC
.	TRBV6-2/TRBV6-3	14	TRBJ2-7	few	CASQLHSVSYEQYF	TGTGCCAGCCAGTTACACTCAGTCTCCTACGAGCAGTACTTC
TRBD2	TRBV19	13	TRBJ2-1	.	CASSIGGGNEQFF	TGTGCCAGTAGTATCGGCGGGGGCAATGAGCAGTTCTTC
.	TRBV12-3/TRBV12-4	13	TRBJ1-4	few	CASSLEGTQKLFF	TGTGCCAGCAGTTTAGAAGGCACTCAAAAACTGTTTTTT
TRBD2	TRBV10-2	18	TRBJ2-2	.	CASSGVVTSGRMLGELFF	TGCGCCAGCAGTGGGGTCGTGACTAGCGGGAGAATGTTGGGGGAGCTGTTTTTT
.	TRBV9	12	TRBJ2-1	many	CASSVAYNEQFF	TGTGCCAGCAGCGTAGCCTACAATGAGCAGTTCTTC
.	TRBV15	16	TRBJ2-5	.	CATSRPRGRREETQYF	TGTGCCACCAGCAGACCAAGGGGGAGAAGGGAAGAGACCCAGTACTTC
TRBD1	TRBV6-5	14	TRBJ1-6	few	CASTPGQGFSPLHF	TGTGCCAGCACCCCGGGACAGGGTTTTTCACCCCTCCACTTT
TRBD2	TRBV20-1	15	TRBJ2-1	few	CSARDPWTSTNEQFF	TGCAGTGCTAGAGACCCTTGGACTAGTACCAATGAGCAGTTCTTC
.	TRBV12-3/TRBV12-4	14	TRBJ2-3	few	CASSAIFSTDTQYF	TGTGCCAGCAGCGCAATCTTTAGCACAGATACGCAGTATTTT
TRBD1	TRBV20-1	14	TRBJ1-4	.	CSARRQGASEKLLF	TGCAGTGCTAGACGACAGGGGGCTTCTGAAAAACTGTTGTTT
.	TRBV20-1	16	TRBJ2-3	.	CSARDLSRGSTDTQYF	TGCAGTGCTAGAGATCTTTCAAGGGGGAGCACAGATACGCAGTATTTT
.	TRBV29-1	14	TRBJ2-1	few	CSVNGLPLGNEQFF	TGCAGCGTTAACGGGCTACCCTTGGGGAATGAGCAGTTCTTC
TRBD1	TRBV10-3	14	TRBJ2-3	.	CAISGTGTTDTQYF	TGTGCCATCAGTGGGACAGGGACCACAGATACGCAGTATTTT
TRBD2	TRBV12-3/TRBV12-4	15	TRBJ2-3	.	CASGLLAGGSDTQYF	TGTGCCAGCGGCCTCCTAGCGGGGGGTTCAGATACGCAGTATTTT
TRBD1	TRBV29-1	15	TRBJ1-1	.	CSVGTTGGAGTEAFF	TGCAGCGTTGGAACGACAGGGGGCGCGGGCACTGAAGCTTTCTTT
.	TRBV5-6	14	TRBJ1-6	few	CASSLRDSYSPLHF	TGTGCCAGCAGCCTTCGCGACAGTTATTCACCCCTCCACTTT
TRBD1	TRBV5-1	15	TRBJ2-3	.	CASRYRTGGADTQYF	TGCGCCAGCAGGTACCGGACAGGGGGAGCAGATACGCAGTATTTT
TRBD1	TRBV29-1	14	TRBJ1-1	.	CSVVATYTGAKAFF	TGCAGCGTTGTGGCCACCTACACAGGGGCCAAAGCTTTCTTT
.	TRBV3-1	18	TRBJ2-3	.	CASSQGRLASTSTDTQYF	TGTGCCAGCAGCCAAGGGCGGCTGGCTAGCACTAGCACAGATACGCAGTATTTT
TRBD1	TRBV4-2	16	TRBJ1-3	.	CASSQDVGQAGNTIYF	TGTGCCAGCAGCCAAGATGTGGGACAGGCTGGAAACACCATATATTTT
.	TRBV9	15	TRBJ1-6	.	CASSVADSGNSPLHF	TGTGCCAGCAGCGTAGCGGACAGTGGAAATTCACCCCTCCACTTT
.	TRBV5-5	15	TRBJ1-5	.	CASRPDRGGNQPQHF	TGTGCCAGCAGACCTGACCGAGGGGGCAATCAGCCCCAGCATTTT
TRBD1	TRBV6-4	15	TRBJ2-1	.	CASSDHRTGTNEQFF	TGTGCCAGCAGTGACCACAGGACAGGGACCAATGAGCAGTTCTTC
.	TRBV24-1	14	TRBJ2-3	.	CATSEVGSTDTQYF	TGTGCCACCAGTGAAGTAGGGTCCACAGATACGCAGTATTTT
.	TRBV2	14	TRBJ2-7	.	CASREIRTGHEQYF	TGTGCCAGCAGGGAAATCCGAACAGGGCACGAGCAGTACTTC
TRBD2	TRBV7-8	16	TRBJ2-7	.	CASSLPRTSGMYEQYF	TGTGCCAGCAGCTTACCACGGACTAGCGGGATGTACGAGCAGTACTTC
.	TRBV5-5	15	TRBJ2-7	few	CASSLEDLTHYEQYF	TGTGCCAGCAGCTTGGAAGACCTAACTCACTACGAGCAGTACTTC
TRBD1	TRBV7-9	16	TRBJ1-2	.	CASSHPGQGETYGYTF	TGTGCCAGCAGCCACCCTGGACAGGGAGAAACCTATGGCTACACCTTC
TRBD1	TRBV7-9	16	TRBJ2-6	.	CASSSDRDSGANVLTF	TGTGCCAGCAGCTCCGACAGGGACTCTGGGGCCAACGTCCTGACTTTC
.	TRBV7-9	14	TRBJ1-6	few	CASSWPNGGSPLHF	TGTGCCAGCAGCTGGCCTAACGGGGGATCACCCCTCCACTTT
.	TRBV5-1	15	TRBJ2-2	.	CATHSEGSDTGELFF	TGCGCCACCCACAGCGAGGGGTCGGACACCGGGGAGCTGTTTTTT
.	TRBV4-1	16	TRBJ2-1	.	CASSPSIHGWRNEQFF	TGCGCCAGCAGCCCATCTATTCATGGCTGGAGGAATGAGCAGTTCTTC
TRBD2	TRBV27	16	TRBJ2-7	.	CASSQTSGRVAYEQYF	TGTGCCAGCAGTCAGACTAGCGGGAGGGTGGCCTACGAGCAGTACTTC
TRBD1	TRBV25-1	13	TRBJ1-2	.	CASSEYEGAGYTF	TGTGCCAGCAGTGAATATGAGGGGGCGGGCTACACCTTC
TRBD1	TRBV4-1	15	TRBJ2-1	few	CASSQAGGLYNEQFF	TGCGCCAGCAGCCAAGCAGGGGGCCTCTACAATGAGCAGTTCTTC
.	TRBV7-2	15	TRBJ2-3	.	CASSPLGTSTDTQYF	TGTGCCAGCAGCCCCCTCGGGACTAGCACAGATACGCAGTATTTT
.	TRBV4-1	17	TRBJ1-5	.	CASSQPPGLKINQPQHF	TGCGCCAGCAGCCAACCACCGGGACTCAAAATCAATCAGCCCCAGCATTTT
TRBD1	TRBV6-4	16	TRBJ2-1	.	CASSDQGQAFYNEQFF	TGTGCCAGCAGTGACCAGGGACAGGCTTTTTACAATGAGCAGTTCTTC
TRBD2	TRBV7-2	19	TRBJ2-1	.	CASSSPTQRGVQSYNEQFF	TGTGCCAGCAGCTCACCTACGCAACGGGGGGTCCAATCCTACAATGAGCAGTTCTTC